This T cell receptor beta chain was obtained from a study of shared clonotypes between healthy human individuals. Concerning this clone: The antigen is unknown.

Naive CD8 cells comprised CD45RO-negative, CCR7-positively selected cells, excluding terminally differentiated effector memory CD45RA+ cells. Healthy HIV-negative adults without recent acute infections or vaccinations served as donors. Points from the study as a whole: Naive subsets usually exceeded memory subsets in estimated richness.

Every immunoSEQ plate was one replicate of a subset's evenly spread DNA. The sorted-subset replicate PCRs were given approximately 190 ng DNA, which is 27,000 or so T cell genomes. Produced via immunoSEQ multiplex PCR; TCRdb's table is partial and in-frame only. This table has roughly 590,000 clones, 95% appearing once. The sequence was collected from a young woman in good health. Specimen: naive CD8+ T cells sorted from blood.

This CDR3 reads CAISGGQDEATDTQYF. The DNA for the CDR3 is TGTGCCATCAGCGGGGGACAGGATGAGGCCACAGATACGCAGTATTTT. This chain connects TRBV10-3 to TRBJ2-3, with 8 bases lining up with TRBD1. V dropped 6 bases and J dropped 2; count of bases not matched to a gene: 10. Germline lookup yields CDR1 ENHRY and CDR2 SYGVKD. The CDR3 totals 16 residues.